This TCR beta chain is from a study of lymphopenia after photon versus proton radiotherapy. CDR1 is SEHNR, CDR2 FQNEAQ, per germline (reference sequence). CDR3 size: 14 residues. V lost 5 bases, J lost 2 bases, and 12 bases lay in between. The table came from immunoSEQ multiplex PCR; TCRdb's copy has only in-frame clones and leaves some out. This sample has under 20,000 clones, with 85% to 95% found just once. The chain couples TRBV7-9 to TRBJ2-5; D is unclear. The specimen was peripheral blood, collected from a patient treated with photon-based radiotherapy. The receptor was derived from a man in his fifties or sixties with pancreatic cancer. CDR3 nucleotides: TGTGCCAGCAGCCATAAGACTGGACAAGAGACCCAGTACTTC. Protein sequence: CASSHKTGQETQYF.